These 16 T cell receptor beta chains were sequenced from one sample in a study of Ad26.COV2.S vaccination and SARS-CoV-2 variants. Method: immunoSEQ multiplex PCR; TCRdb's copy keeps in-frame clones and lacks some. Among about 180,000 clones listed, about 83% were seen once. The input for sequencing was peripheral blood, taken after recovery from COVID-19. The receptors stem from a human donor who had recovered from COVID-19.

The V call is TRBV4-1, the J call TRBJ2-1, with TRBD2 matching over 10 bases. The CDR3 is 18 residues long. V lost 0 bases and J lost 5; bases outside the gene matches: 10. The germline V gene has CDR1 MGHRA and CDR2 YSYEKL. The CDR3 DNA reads TGCGCCAGCAGCCAAGAAGGGACTAGCGTCTCGGACGACAATGAGCAGTTCTTC. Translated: CASSQEGTSVSDDNEQFF.

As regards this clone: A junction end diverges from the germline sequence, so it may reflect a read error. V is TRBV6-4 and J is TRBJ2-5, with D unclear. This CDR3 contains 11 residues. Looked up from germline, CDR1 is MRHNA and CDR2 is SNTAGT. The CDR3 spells CASRDLKTQYF. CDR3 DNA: TGTGCCAGCCGTGACCTAAAGACCCAGTACTTC.

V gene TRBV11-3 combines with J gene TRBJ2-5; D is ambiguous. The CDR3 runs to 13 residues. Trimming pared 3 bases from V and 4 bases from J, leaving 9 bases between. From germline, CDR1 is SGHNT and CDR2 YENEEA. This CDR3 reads CASSLGERETQYF. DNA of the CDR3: TGTGCCAGCAGCTTGGGCGAACGAGAGACCCAGTACTTC.

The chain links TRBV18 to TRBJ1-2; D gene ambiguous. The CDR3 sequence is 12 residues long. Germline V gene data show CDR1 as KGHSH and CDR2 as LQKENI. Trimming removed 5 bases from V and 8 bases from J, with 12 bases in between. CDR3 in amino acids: CASSTDMYGYTF. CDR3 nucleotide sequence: TGTGCCAGCTCAACAGACATGTACGGCTACACCTTC.

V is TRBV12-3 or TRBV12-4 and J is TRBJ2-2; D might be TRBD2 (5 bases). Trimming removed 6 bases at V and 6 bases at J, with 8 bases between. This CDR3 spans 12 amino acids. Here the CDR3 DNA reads TGTGCCAGCAGACTAGGGTCCGGGGAGCTGTTTTTT. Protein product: CASRLGSGELFF.

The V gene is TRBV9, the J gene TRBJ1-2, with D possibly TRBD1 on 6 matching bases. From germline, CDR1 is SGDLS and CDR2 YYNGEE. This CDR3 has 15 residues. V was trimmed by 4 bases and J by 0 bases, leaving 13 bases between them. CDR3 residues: CASSRSGAPNYGYTF. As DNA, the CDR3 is TGTGCCAGCAGCCGCTCGGGGGCCCCTAACTATGGCTACACCTTC.

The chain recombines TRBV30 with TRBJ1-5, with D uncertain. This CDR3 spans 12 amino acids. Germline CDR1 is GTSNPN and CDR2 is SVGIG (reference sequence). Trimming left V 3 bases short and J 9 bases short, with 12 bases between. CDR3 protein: CAWSHIAGPQHF. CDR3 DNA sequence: TGTGCCTGGAGCCATATCGCGGGGCCCCAGCATTTT.

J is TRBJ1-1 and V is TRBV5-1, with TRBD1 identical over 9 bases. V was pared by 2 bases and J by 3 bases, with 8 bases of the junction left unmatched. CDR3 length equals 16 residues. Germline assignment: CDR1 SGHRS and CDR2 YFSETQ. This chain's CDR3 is CASSLNPGQGYTEAFF. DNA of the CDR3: TGCGCCAGCAGCTTAAACCCGGGACAGGGTTACACTGAAGCTTTCTTT.

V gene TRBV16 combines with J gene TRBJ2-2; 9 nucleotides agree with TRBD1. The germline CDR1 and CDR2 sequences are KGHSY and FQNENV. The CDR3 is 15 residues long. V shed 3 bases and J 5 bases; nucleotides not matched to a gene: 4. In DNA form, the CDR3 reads TGTGCCAGCAGCCAGATGGGACAGGGTACCGGGGAGCTGTTTTTT. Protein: CASSQMGQGTGELFF.

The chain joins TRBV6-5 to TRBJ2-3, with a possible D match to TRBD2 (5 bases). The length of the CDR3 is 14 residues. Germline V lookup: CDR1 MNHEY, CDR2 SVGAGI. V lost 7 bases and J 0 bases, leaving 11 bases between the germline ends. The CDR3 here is CASTTGFSTDTQYF. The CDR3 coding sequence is TGTGCCAGCACCACGGGGTTTAGCACAGATACGCAGTATTTT.

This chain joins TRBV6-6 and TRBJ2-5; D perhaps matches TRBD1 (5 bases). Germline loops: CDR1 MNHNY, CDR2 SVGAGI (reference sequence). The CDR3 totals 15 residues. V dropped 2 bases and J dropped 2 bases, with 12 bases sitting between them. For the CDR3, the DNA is TGTGCCAGCAGTTACCAAGGGGCGCGGCAAGAGACCCAGTACTTC. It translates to CASSYQGARQETQYF.

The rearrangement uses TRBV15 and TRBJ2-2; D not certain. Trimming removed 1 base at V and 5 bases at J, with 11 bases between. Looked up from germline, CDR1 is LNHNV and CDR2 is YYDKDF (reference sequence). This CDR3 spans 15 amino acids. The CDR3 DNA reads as TGTGCCACCAGCAGAGTCCAGCGAAGTACCGGGGAGCTGTTTTTT. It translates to CATSRVQRSTGELFF.

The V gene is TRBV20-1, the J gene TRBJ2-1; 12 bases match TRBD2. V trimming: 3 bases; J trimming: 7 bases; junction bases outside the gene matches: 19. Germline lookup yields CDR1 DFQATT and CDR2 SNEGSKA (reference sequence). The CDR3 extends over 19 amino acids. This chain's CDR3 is CSASSSVLAGGRFRNEQFF. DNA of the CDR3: TGCAGTGCTAGTTCTTCAGTACTAGCGGGAGGTCGTTTTAGAAATGAGCAGTTCTTC.

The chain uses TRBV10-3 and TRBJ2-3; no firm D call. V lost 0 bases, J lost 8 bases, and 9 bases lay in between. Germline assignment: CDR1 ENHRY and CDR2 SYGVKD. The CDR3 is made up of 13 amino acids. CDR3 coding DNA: TGTGCCATCAGTGAGTCGTCCCCCGGTACGCAGTATTTT. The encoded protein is CAISESSPGTQYF.

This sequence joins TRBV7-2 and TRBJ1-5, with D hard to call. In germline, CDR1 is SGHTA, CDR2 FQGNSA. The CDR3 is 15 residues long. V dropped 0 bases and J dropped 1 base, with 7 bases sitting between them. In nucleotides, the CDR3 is TGTGCCAGCAGCTTAGCGCAAGGGAGCAATCAGCCCCAGCATTTT. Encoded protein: CASSLAQGSNQPQHF.

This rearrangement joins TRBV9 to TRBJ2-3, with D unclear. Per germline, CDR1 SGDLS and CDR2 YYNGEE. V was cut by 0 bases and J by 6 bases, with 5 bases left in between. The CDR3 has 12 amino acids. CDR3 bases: TGTGCCAGCAGCGTAGACGGCGATACGCAGTATTTT. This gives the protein CASSVDGDTQYF.